This passage covers 13 T cell receptor beta chains from one sample sequenced in a study of blood T cell repertoires in COVID-19 (dated by TCRdb to 2018 to 2020). Libraries were built with the immunoSEQ multiplex PCR assay. TCRdb retrieved this table from immuneACCESS and kept in-frame rearrangements only. Not all clones are present; in checked studies, unresolved V genes account for under half, and no reason is known for the remainder. Counted in this sample were 110,000 to 150,000 clones; 84% of them appeared once. Roughly 45% of the sample lies in the top ten. The specimen was peripheral blood. These receptors were obtained from a human donor in a cohort sampled during active COVID-19.

The V and J genes are TRBV7-2 and TRBJ2-5; D might be TRBD2 (6 bases). The CDR3 loop spans 14 amino acids. V dropped 0 bases and J dropped 2 bases, with 7 bases sitting between them. Germline CDR1 and CDR2: SGHTA and FQGNSA. CDR3 amino acids: CASSLATRQETQYF. The DNA of the CDR3 is TGTGCCAGCAGCTTAGCGACTAGACAAGAGACCCAGTACTTC.

To note about this clone: An end of the junction differs from the germline gene, which may be a read error. The V gene is TRBV5-8, the J gene TRBJ2-5; 11 nucleotides align to TRBD2. Looked up from germline, CDR1 is SGHTS and CDR2 is YDEGEE. CDR3 size: 15 residues. CDR3 protein: CASSLGLAVRETQYF. The CDR3 DNA reads as TGTGCCAGCAGTTTGGGACTAGCGGTTAGGGAGACCCAGTACTTC.

The count of this clone is one. The J gene is TRBJ1-1, the V gene TRBV20-1; D is perhaps TRBD1 (5 bases). Germline V gives CDR1 DFQATT, CDR2 SNEGSKA (reference sequence). The ends were cut back, 8 bases at V and 3 bases at J, with 7 bases in the middle. The CDR3 runs to 10 residues. CDR3 sequence reads: CSWGDTEAFF. Written as DNA, the CDR3 is TGCAGTTGGGGCGACACTGAAGCTTTCTTT.

The chain employs TRBV5-1 and TRBJ1-2; TRBD1 aligns across 8 bases. The V and J ends lost 3 bases and 7 bases, in that order; junction bases with no gene match: 5. CDR1 is SGHRS and CDR2 is YFSETQ in the germline V gene. The CDR3 extends over 13 amino acids. CDR3: CASSSDRAGGYTF. The CDR3 coding sequence is TGCGCCAGCAGCTCGGACAGGGCGGGTGGCTACACCTTC.

The V and J genes are TRBV21-1 and TRBJ2-7; the table's D call of TRBD1 was not tested on the DNA. TRBV21-1 is listed as a pseudogene. The CDR3 has 20 residues. For the CDR3, the DNA is TGTGCCAGCAGCAAAGAGGGAACCCCGCCAGGACAGGCAGGACCCTACGAGCAGTACTTC. Encoded protein: CASSKEGTPPGQAGPYEQYF.

This sequence joins TRBV6-5 and TRBJ1-2; D ambiguous. The CDR3 is 15 amino acids. Trimming took off 6 bases at V and 4 bases at J, with 18 bases between the two ends. Per the germline V gene, CDR1 is MNHEY and CDR2 is SVGAGI. The CDR3 sequence is CASSPLRDAIYGYTF. The DNA of the CDR3 is TGTGCCAGCAGCCCACTGAGGGATGCAATCTATGGCTACACCTTC.

The chain carries TRBV5-5 and TRBJ1-4; D perhaps matches TRBD1 (6 bases). CDR1 and CDR2 from the germline V gene are SGHKS and YYEKEE (reference sequence). The CDR3 length is 15 residues. The V end lost 0 bases, the J end lost 3 bases, and 9 bases lay between the germline ends. CDR3 in amino acids: CASSLDGGPNEKLFF. In DNA, the CDR3 is TGTGCCAGCAGCTTGGATGGGGGCCCTAATGAAAAACTGTTTTTT.

The V and J genes are TRBV7-2 and TRBJ1-1, with 7 bases that match TRBD1. Germline-derived CDR1 and CDR2 are SGHTA and FQGNSA. This CDR3 is built from 15 residues. V lost 5 bases and J lost 3; bases outside the gene matches: 9. The CDR3 reads CASSQRQGPYTEAFF. CDR3 nucleotide sequence: TGTGCCAGCAGCCAAAGACAGGGTCCGTACACTGAAGCTTTCTTT.

This chain joins TRBV11-3 and TRBJ2-3, with 12 bases identical to TRBD1. This CDR3 contains 17 residues. The trim removed 5 bases at V and 2 bases at J, leaving 8 bases unmatched. Germline V lookup: CDR1 SGHNT, CDR2 YENEEA. This chain's CDR3 is CASSLGTGGYVTDTQYF. CDR3 nucleotide sequence: TGTGCCAGCAGCCTCGGGACAGGGGGCTATGTCACAGATACGCAGTATTTT.

This chain uses TRBV7-9 with TRBJ2-1; perhaps TRBD2 as D (6 bases). V dropped 0 bases and J dropped 8 bases, with 11 bases sitting between them. The CDR3 extends over 14 amino acids. The germline V gene encodes CDR1 SEHNR and CDR2 FQNEAQ (reference sequence). The CDR3 reads CASSLAGGKDEQFF. The CDR3 DNA follows: TGTGCCAGCAGCTTAGCTGGCGGGAAAGATGAGCAGTTCTTC.

This clone was seen only once. The genes are TRBV3-1 (or the pseudogene TRBV3-2) and TRBJ1-1; 7 nucleotides align to TRBD1. This CDR3 has 17 residues. The V segment lost 4 bases and the J segment 3 bases; nucleotides outside the gene matches: 14. Germline CDR1 reads LGHDT; CDR2 reads YNNKEL (reference sequence). CDR3 in DNA: TGTGCCAGCAGCCGCAGACAGGGTGGATATAGGGACACTGAAGCTTTCTTT. Its protein product is CASSRRQGGYRDTEAFF.

CDR3 amino acids: CASSAGTAPYGYTF. The CDR3 nucleotides are TGTGCCAGCAGTGCCGGGACAGCGCCCTATGGCTACACCTTC. The genes are TRBV28 and TRBJ1-2, with 7 bases that match TRBD1. The ends lost 5 bases at V and 4 bases at J; junction bases unmatched: 7. The CDR3 consists of 14 residues. Germline V lookup: CDR1 MDHEN, CDR2 SYDVKM.

The chain carries TRBV6-5 and TRBJ1-1; a weak D match, TRBD1 (5 bases). V gave up 8 bases and J gave up 1 base, with 11 bases separating them. CDR1 is MNHEY, CDR2 SVGAGI, per germline. The CDR3 is 13 residues long. The CDR3 nucleotides are TGTGCCAGCGGGGCGGGGCAGAACACTGAAGCTTTCTTT. Translation gives CASGAGQNTEAFF.